The source of this T cell receptor beta chain is a study of T cell responses to AZD1222 COVID-19 vaccine. The CDR3 consists of 16 residues. The germline CDR1 and CDR2 sequences are GTSNPN and SVGIG (reference sequence). The ends lost 1 base at V and 1 base at J; junction bases unmatched: 4. The protocol was immunoSEQ multiplex PCR, while the TCRdb copy is restricted to in-frame clones and leaves out a portion. The table shows over 110,000 clones, with roughly 92% occurring only once. The sequence came from an adult in good health. The gene calls are TRBV30 and TRBJ1-5; TRBD1 aligns across 10 bases. Sample: peripheral blood, taken on day 0 of AZD1222 vaccination. The CDR3 DNA sequence: TGTGCCTGGAGTGCACTGGGACAGGGGAGCAATCAGCCCCAGCATTTT. Translating gives CAWSALGQGSNQPQHF. The full variable domain, in which reference TRBV30 and TRBJ1-5 provide the parts outside the CDR3, is SQTIHQWPATLVQPVGSPLSLECTVEGTSNPNLYWYRQAAGRGLQLLFYSVGIGQISSEVPQNLSASRPQDRQFILSSKKLLLSDSGFYLCAWSALGQGSNQPQHFGDGTRLSIL.